The 19 T cell receptor beta chains presented below share a single source sample, sequenced in a study of spatial heterogeneity in lung cancer. Regarding the study as a whole: Counts of expanded alpha and beta TCRs within tumors tracked the tumor nonsynonymous mutation count.

The time point is: sample taken at primary tumor resection. TCRdb redid the calling of the 5' RACE reads with MiXCR, one entry per CDR3 protein. Here the sample spans about 9,200 distinct CDR3 sequences, around 8.9% being singletons. The antigens these receptors bind are not known. The sample was lung tumor tissue, taken at surgery. The receptors stem from a male donor with early-stage non-small cell lung cancer.

This clonotype showed up just a few times. The chain carries TRBV9 and TRBJ2-2; perhaps TRBD1 as D (6 bases). Between the trimmed V and J ends, which lost 3 bases and 2 bases, there was a span of 14 bases. The CDR3 runs to 16 residues. From germline, CDR1 is SGDLS and CDR2 YYNGEE. The chain's CDR3 is CASSALRTVNTGELFF. Written as DNA, the CDR3 is TGTGCCAGCAGCGCCCTGAGGACAGTTAACACCGGGGAGCTGTTTTTT.

This clonotype occurred many times. The V call is TRBV20-1, the J call TRBJ2-1, with TRBD2 identical over 11 bases. This CDR3 spans 17 amino acids. V lost 5 bases and J lost 5; bases outside the gene matches: 14. CDR1 is DFQATT and CDR2 is SNEGSKA in the germline V gene (reference sequence). CDR3 loop: CSAETPAGLAGNNEQFF. In DNA form, the CDR3 reads TGCAGTGCTGAGACTCCAGCAGGACTAGCGGGCAACAATGAGCAGTTCTTC.

This clonotype occurred many times. This chain joins TRBV14 and TRBJ2-3; no firm D call. Per the germline V gene, CDR1 is SGHDN and CDR2 is FVKESK. The CDR3 is made up of 16 amino acids. V dropped 5 bases and J dropped 3 bases, with 18 bases sitting between them. The CDR3 is CASSSGLAPGTDTQYF. The CDR3 DNA follows: TGTGCCAGCAGCTCCGGCCTCGCCCCAGGAACAGATACGCAGTATTTT.

This clonotype has at least ten counts. The chain joins TRBV4-1 to TRBJ2-4; maybe TRBD2 (6 bases). Germline CDR1 reads MGHRA; CDR2 reads YSYEKL. The CDR3 is made up of 13 amino acids. Trimming removed 5 bases from V and 8 bases from J, with 13 bases in between. Here the CDR3 DNA reads TGCGCCAGCAGCTCTGCGGGGCAAGACATTCAGTACTTC. Translating gives CASSSAGQDIQYF.

This clonotype was counted ten times or more. The gene calls are TRBV11-2 and TRBJ2-5, with TRBD1 matching over 9 bases. The V and J ends lost 7 bases and 3 bases, in that order; junction bases with no gene match: 9. The CDR3 has 15 residues. The V gene's germline CDR1 is SGHAT and CDR2 FQNNGV. The CDR3 DNA follows: TGTGCCAGCACCACGCGACAGGGGGGAAAAGAGACCCAGTACTTC. Amino acids: CASTTRQGGKETQYF.

This clonotype came up a few times. The V gene is TRBV29-1, the J gene TRBJ2-3; D call uncertain. The CDR3 length is 14 residues. Looked up from germline, CDR1 is SQVTM and CDR2 is ANQGSEA. V lost 5 bases and J lost 1, with 13 bases in between. The CDR3 DNA follows: TGCAGCGTTACACCCTCCTGGGGCACAGATACGCAGTATTTT. It yields the protein CSVTPSWGTDTQYF.

This clonotype was observed at least ten times. The chain couples TRBV9 to TRBJ2-2; 7 bases match TRBD1. The V and J ends lost 4 bases and 3 bases, in that order; junction bases with no gene match: 6. Per germline, CDR1 SGDLS and CDR2 YYNGEE. CDR3 length: 15 amino acids. The CDR3 bases are TGTGCCAGCAGCTTGGGGGACAGCTACACCGGGGAGCTGTTTTTT. Translating it yields CASSLGDSYTGELFF. Filled out from reference TRBV9 and TRBJ2-2, the complete variable domain reads DSGVTQTPKHLITATGQRVTLRCSPRSGDLSVYWYQQSLDQGLQFLIQYYNGEERAKGNILERFSAQQFPDLHSELNLSSLELGDSALYFCASSLGDSYTGELFFGEGSRLTVL.

The rearrangement joins TRBV20-1 to TRBJ1-6; perhaps TRBD1 as D (5 bases). Germline values: CDR1 DFQATT, CDR2 SNEGSKA (reference sequence). This CDR3 is 16 amino acids long. Deletions cut 1 base from V and 10 bases from J, with 20 bases between. The CDR3 sequence is CSARVGGALGRSPLHF. The CDR3 DNA is TGCAGTGCTAGAGTTGGAGGGGCCCTAGGGAGGTCACCCCTCCACTTT.

The chain recombines TRBV6-1 with TRBJ1-5; 12 bases are a match to TRBD1. Germline CDR1 MNHNS, CDR2 SASEGT. The CDR3 covers 18 residues. J gave up 1 base and V 5 bases, and 9 bases lay outside the gene matches. DNA for the CDR3: TGTGCCAGCAGTCGGGGGACAGGGGGCGGCGTAAGCAATCAGCCCCAGCATTTT. Its translation: CASSRGTGGGVSNQPQHF.

This clonotype showed up many times. V is TRBV6-5 and J is TRBJ2-5; TRBD2 matches at 8 bases. The CDR3 is 15 amino acids. V was pared by 4 bases and J by 4 bases, with 8 bases of the junction left unmatched. The germline gives CDR1 MNHEY, CDR2 SVGAGI. The CDR3 is CASSSTGGESETQYF. The DNA for the CDR3 is TGTGCCAGCAGTTCCACGGGGGGGGAGTCAGAGACCCAGTACTTC.

By frequency in the sample, this clonotype is medium-sized. The chain uses TRBV19 and TRBJ1-2; 9 bases fit TRBD1. The V segment lost 5 bases and the J segment 10 bases; nucleotides outside the gene matches: 14. The germline V gene has CDR1 LNHDA and CDR2 SQIVND (reference sequence). CDR3 length: 15 amino acids. Here the CDR3 reads CASSPRGGTGTIYTF. The CDR3 DNA reads as TGTGCCAGTAGTCCCCGAGGGGGGACAGGGACCATCTACACCTTC. The entire variable domain, with the rest obtained from reference TRBV19 and TRBJ1-2, is as follows: DGGITQSPKYLFRKEGQNVTLSCEQNLNHDAMYWYRQDPGQGLRLIYYSQIVNDFQKGDIAEGYSVSREKKESFPLTVTSAQKNPTAFYLCASSPRGGTGTIYTFGSGTRLTVV.

There are many counts of this clonotype. The chain recombines TRBV4-3 with TRBJ1-2; 8 positions match TRBD1. The germline gives CDR1 LGHNA, CDR2 YSLEER. This CDR3 contains 16 residues. Unmatched junction bases numbered 7, after V lost 0 bases and J lost 4 bases. CDR3 in DNA: TGCGCCAGCAGCCAAGATAGGGGACAGGACTTCTATGGCTACACCTTC. This translates into CASSQDRGQDFYGYTF.

The chain recombines TRBV27 with TRBJ1-6; 9 nucleotides agree with TRBD1. This CDR3 is built from 14 residues. V lost 6 bases, J lost 10 bases, and 7 bases stayed unmatched. The germline CDR1 and CDR2 sequences are MNHEY and SMNVEV (reference sequence). The CDR3 region is CASSQGQGESPLHF. CDR3 bases: TGTGCCAGCAGCCAGGGACAGGGCGAGTCACCCCTCCACTTT.

This clonotype is labeled as medium-sized (0.01 to 0.1%). The J gene is TRBJ1-1, the V gene TRBV5-1; a possible D gene is TRBD1 (5 bases). Germline assignment: CDR1 SGHRS and CDR2 YFSETQ. V was cut by 0 bases and J by 0 bases, with 12 bases left in between. CDR3 length: 16 residues. In DNA form, the CDR3 reads TGCGCCAGCAGCTTGGGCCTGGGGCAGATGAACACTGAAGCTTTCTTT. The encoded protein is CASSLGLGQMNTEAFF.

This clonotype was counted ten times or more. The gene calls are TRBV7-3 and TRBJ2-3; 9 bases align to TRBD2. The CDR3 totals 14 residues. J was trimmed by 2 bases and V by 4 bases; bases with no gene match: 1. Germline CDR1 is SGHTA and CDR2 is FQGTGA. In DNA, the CDR3 is TGTGCCAGCAGCTCTAGCGGGGCCACAGATACGCAGTATTTT. This translates into CASSSSGATDTQYF.

This clonotype was observed at least ten times. The chain's CDR3 is CSVPPGLSPLHF. CDR3 coding DNA: TGCAGTGTTCCGCCAGGGCTATCACCCCTCCACTTT. The rearrangement uses TRBV20-1 and TRBJ1-6, with D perhaps matching TRBD1 (5 bases). The germline V gene encodes CDR1 DFQATT and CDR2 SNEGSKA (reference sequence). This CDR3 has 12 residues. The V and J ends lost 7 bases and 10 bases respectively, with 14 bases between them.

This clonotype was seen repeatedly, ten times or more. The chain links TRBV15 to TRBJ2-2; D is ambiguous. V was trimmed by 0 bases and J by 3 bases, leaving 20 bases between them. CDR1 LNHNV and CDR2 YYDKDF come from the germline V gene (reference sequence). The length of the CDR3 is 19 residues. CDR3 amino acids: CATSRERPAPRVDTGELFF. The CDR3 bases are TGTGCCACCAGCAGAGAAAGGCCCGCCCCTCGGGTCGACACCGGGGAGCTGTTTTTT. Using reference TRBV15 and TRBJ2-2 for the parts outside the CDR3, the full variable domain is DAMVIQNPRYQVTQFGKPVTLSCSQTLNHNVMYWYQQKSSQAPKLLFHYYDKDFNNEADTPDNFQSRRPNTSFCFLDIRSPGLGDTAMYLCATSRERPAPRVDTGELFFGEGSRLTVL.

This clonotype was detected ten times or more. The gene calls are TRBV20-1 and TRBJ2-3; 11 bases match TRBD2. In germline, CDR1 is DFQATT, CDR2 SNEGSKA (reference sequence). With V trimmed by 4 bases and J by 4 bases, 7 bases remained unmatched. The CDR3 extends over 15 amino acids. CDR3 region: CSAILAGELADTQYF. The CDR3 coding sequence is TGCAGTGCTATACTAGCGGGAGAGTTGGCAGATACGCAGTATTTT.

This clonotype has ten or more counts. This chain joins TRBV3-1 and TRBJ2-5; the match to TRBD2 covers 11 bases. With 3 bases clipped from V and 5 bases from J, the junction kept 11 bases outside the gene matches. This CDR3 spans 17 amino acids. The germline V gene has CDR1 LGHDT and CDR2 YNNKEL (reference sequence). CDR3 protein: CASSHYRGSGGAETQYF. The CDR3 nucleotides read TGTGCCAGCAGCCATTACCGAGGTAGCGGGGGGGCGGAGACCCAGTACTTC.